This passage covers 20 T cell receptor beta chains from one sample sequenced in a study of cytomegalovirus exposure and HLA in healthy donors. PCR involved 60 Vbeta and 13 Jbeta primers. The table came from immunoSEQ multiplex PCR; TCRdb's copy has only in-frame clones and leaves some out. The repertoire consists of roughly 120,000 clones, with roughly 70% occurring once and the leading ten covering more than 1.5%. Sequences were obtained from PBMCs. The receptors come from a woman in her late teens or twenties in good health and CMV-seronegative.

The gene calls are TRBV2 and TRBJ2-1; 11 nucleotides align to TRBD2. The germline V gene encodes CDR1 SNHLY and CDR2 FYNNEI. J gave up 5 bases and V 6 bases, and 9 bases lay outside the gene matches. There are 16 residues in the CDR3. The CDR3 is CASRRPSGGSNNEQFF. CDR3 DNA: TGTGCCAGCAGGCGCCCTAGCGGGGGGTCGAACAATGAGCAGTTCTTC.

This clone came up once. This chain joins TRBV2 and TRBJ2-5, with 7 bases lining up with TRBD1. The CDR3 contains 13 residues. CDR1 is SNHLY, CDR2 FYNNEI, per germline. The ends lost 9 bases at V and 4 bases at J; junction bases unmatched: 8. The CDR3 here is CASFRDSRETQYF. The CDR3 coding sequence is TGTGCCAGTTTCCGGGACAGCCGAGAGACCCAGTACTTC.

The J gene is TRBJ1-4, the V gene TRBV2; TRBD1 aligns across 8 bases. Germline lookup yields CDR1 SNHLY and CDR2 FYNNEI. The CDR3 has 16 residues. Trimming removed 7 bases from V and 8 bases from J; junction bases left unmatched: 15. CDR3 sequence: CASKRFAGGALEKLFF. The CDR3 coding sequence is TGTGCCAGCAAGCGGTTCGCAGGGGGCGCCCTGGAAAAACTGTTTTTT.

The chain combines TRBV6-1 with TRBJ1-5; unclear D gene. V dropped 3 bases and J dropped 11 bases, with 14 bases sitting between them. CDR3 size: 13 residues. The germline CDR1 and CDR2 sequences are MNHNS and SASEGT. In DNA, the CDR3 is TGTGCCAGCAGTGAGGGCCCGAGTCCGGCCCAGCATTTT. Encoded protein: CASSEGPSPAQHF.

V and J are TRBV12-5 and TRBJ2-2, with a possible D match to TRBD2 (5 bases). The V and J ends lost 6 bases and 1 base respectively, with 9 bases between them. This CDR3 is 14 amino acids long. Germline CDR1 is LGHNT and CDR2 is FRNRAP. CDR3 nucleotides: TGTGCTAGTGGACCCGGGGTGAACACCGGGGAGCTGTTTTTT. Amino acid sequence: CASGPGVNTGELFF.

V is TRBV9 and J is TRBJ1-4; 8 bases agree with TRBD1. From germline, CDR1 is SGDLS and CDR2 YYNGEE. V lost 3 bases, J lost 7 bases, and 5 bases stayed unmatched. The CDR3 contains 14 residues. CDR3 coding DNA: TGTGCCAGCAGCGCGACAGGGGAGGGTGAAAAACTGTTTTTT. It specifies CASSATGEGEKLFF. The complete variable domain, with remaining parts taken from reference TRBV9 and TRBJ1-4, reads DSGVTQTPKHLITATGQRVTLRCSPRSGDLSVYWYQQSLDQGLQFLIQYYNGEERAKGNILERFSAQQFPDLHSELNLSSLELGDSALYFCASSATGEGEKLFFGSGTQLSVL.

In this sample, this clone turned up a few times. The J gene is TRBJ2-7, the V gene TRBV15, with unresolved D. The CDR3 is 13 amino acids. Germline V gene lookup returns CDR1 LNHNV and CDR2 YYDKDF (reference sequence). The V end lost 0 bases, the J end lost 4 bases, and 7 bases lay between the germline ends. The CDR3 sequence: CATSRDLRYEQYF. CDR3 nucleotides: TGTGCCACCAGCAGAGATCTGCGGTACGAGCAGTACTTC.

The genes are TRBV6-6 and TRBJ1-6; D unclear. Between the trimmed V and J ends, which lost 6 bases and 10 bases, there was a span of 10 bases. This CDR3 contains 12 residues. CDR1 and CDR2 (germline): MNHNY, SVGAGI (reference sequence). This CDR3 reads CASSLPGSPLHF. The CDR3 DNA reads TGTGCCAGCAGCCTTCCGGGGTCACCCCTCCACTTT.

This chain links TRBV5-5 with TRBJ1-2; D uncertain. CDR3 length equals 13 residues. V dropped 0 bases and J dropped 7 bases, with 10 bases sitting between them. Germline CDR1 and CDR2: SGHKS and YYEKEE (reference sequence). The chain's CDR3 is CASSLGAEGGYTF. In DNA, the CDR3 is TGTGCCAGCAGCTTGGGGGCCGAGGGTGGCTACACCTTC.

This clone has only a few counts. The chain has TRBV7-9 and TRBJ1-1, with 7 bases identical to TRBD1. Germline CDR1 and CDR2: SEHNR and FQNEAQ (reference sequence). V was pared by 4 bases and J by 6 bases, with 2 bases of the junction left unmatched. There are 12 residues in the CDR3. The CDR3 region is CASSSQGPEAFF. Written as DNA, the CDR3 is TGTGCCAGCAGCTCACAGGGGCCTGAAGCTTTCTTT.

The CDR3, as DNA: TGTGCCAGCAGCCCGGCCAGCACAGGGGAGACAGATACGCAGTATTTT. It specifies CASSPASTGETDTQYF. The chain carries TRBV7-9 and TRBJ2-3, with 7 nucleotides matching TRBD1. J was trimmed by 3 bases and V by 5 bases; bases with no gene match: 11. CDR3 length equals 16 residues. CDR1 is SEHNR and CDR2 is FQNEAQ in the germline V gene (reference sequence). The entire variable domain, with the rest obtained from reference TRBV7-9 and TRBJ2-3, is as follows: DTGVSQNPRHKITKRGQNVTFRCDPISEHNRLYWYRQTLGQGPEFLTYFQNEAQLEKSRLLSDRFSAERPKGSFSTLEIQRTEQGDSAMYLCASSPASTGETDTQYFGPGTRLTVL.

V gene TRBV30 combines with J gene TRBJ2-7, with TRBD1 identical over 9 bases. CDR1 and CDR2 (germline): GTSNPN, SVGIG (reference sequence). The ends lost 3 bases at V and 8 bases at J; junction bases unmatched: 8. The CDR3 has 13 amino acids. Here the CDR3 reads CAWRSGTGIKQYF. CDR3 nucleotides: TGTGCCTGGAGGAGCGGGACAGGGATAAAGCAGTACTTC.

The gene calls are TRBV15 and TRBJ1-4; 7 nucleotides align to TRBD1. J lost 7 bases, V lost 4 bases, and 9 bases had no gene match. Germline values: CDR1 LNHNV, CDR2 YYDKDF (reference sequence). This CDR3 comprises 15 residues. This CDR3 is CATSTTTGKREKLFF. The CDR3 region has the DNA TGTGCCACCAGCACGACGACAGGGAAGCGTGAAAAACTGTTTTTT.

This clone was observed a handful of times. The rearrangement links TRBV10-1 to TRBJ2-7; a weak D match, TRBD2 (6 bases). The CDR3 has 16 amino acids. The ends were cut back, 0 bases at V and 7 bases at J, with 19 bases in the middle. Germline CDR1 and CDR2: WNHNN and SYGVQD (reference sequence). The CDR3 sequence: CASSESIQGTRGEQYF. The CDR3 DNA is TGCGCCAGCAGTGAGTCTATCCAGGGTACCCGGGGGGAGCAGTACTTC.

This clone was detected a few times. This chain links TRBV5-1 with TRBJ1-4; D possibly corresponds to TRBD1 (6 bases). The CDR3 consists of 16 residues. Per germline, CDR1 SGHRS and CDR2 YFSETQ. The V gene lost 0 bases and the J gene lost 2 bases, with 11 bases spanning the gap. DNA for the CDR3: TGCGCCAGCAGCTTGGCCCCCACAGGGACTAATGAAAAACTGTTTTTT. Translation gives CASSLAPTGTNEKLFF.

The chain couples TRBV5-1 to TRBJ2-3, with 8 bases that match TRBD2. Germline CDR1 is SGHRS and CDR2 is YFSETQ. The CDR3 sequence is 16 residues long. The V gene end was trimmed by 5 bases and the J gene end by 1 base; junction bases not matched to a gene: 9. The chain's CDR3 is CASRFSPAGGTDTQYF. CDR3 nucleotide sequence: TGCGCCAGCAGATTCAGCCCAGCGGGGGGCACAGATACGCAGTATTTT.

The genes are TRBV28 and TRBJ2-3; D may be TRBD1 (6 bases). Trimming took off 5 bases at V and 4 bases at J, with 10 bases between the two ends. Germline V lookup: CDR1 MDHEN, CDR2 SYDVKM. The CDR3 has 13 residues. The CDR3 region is CASSLDSADTQYF. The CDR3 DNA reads TGTGCCAGCAGTCTGGACAGTGCAGATACGCAGTATTTT.

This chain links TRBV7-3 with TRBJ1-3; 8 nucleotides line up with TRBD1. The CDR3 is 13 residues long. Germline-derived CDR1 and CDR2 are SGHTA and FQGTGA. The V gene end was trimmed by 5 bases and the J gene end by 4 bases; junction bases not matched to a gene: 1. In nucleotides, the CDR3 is TGTGCCAGCAGCCGGACAGGGGGAAACACCATATATTTT. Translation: CASSRTGGNTIYF.

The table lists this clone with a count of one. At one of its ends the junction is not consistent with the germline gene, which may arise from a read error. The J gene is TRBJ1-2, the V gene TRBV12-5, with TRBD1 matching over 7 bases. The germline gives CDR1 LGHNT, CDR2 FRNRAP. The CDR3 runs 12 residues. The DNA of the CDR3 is TGTGCTAGTGGCCCCAACTCCGGACAGGCCAGCTTC. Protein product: CASGPNSGQASF.

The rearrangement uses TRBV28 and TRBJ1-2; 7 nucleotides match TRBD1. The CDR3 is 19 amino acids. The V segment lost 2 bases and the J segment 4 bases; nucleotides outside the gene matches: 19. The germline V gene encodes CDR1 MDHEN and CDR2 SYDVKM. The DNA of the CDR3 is TGTGCCAGCAGTTTACCCCCCGACAGGGTGGAGGGAAGAGCCTATGGCTACACCTTC. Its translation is CASSLPPDRVEGRAYGYTF.